Each of the 21 T cell receptor beta chains below was sequenced from the same sample in a study of T-cell memory formation after mild COVID-19. TCRdb reprocessed the 5' RACE reads via MiXCR and lists one record per CDR3 protein. Here the sample spans approximately 190,000 distinct CDR3 sequences, about a sixth being singletons. The sequenced sample consisted of PBMCs or a T cell subset sorted from them (not recorded which). These receptors all come from an adult woman who had mild COVID-19 (a few samples of this study predate the infection). Cell type and time point are not known.

This clonotype was observed a handful of times. The CDR3 nucleotides are TGTGCCAGCACGGCAGGGAGGGTCGGCTACACCTTC. This translates into CASTAGRVGYTF. The gene calls are TRBV7-9 and TRBJ1-2, with a tentative D call TRBD1 (5 bases). This CDR3 has 12 residues. V was shortened by 7 bases and J by 8 bases, with 14 bases between the two germline ends. Germline V gene sequence: CDR1 SEHNR, CDR2 FQNEAQ (reference sequence).

The V call is TRBV5-1, the J call TRBJ2-1; no definite D call. V lost 2 bases and J 10 bases, leaving 7 bases between the germline ends. Looked up from germline, CDR1 is SGHRS and CDR2 is YFSETQ. The CDR3 is 11 residues long. CDR3 in DNA: TGCGCCAGCAGCTTCGTCGGGGAGCAGTTCTTC. This sequence encodes CASSFVGEQFF.

The genes are TRBV7-7 and TRBJ2-1; tentatively, D is TRBD1 (6 bases). Trimming removed 2 bases at V and 10 bases at J, with 15 bases between. Germline CDR1 is SSHAT and CDR2 is FNYEAQ (reference sequence). This CDR3 comprises 14 residues. CDR3 residues: CASSLNVGRGEQFF. Written as DNA, the CDR3 is TGTGCCAGCAGCTTAAATGTCGGCAGGGGAGAGCAGTTCTTC.

The chain recombines TRBV20-1 with TRBJ1-1; perhaps TRBD1 as D (6 bases). V gave up 2 bases and J gave up 7 bases, with 20 bases separating them. The CDR3 sequence is 15 residues long. Germline loops: CDR1 DFQATT, CDR2 SNEGSKA (reference sequence). CDR3 protein: CSARQGRHRAIEAFF. The CDR3 nucleotides read TGCAGTGCTAGACAGGGGCGACATCGGGCCATTGAAGCTTTCTTT.

This chain links TRBV7-9 with TRBJ2-1, with TRBD1 matching 11 bases. V was pared by 2 bases and J by 7 bases, with 4 bases of the junction left unmatched. CDR3 length: 15 residues. From germline, CDR1 is SEHNR and CDR2 FQNEAQ (reference sequence). The DNA for the CDR3 is TGTGCCAGCAGCTTACTGGACAGGGGGCATAATGAGCAGTTCTTC. Residues: CASSLLDRGHNEQFF. Using reference TRBV7-9 and TRBJ2-1 for the parts outside the CDR3, the full variable domain is DTGVSQNPRHKITKRGQNVTFRCDPISEHNRLYWYRQTLGQGPEFLTYFQNEAQLEKSRLLSDRFSAERPKGSFSTLEIQRTEQGDSAMYLCASSLLDRGHNEQFFGPGTRLTVL.

The chain joins TRBV5-5 to TRBJ1-6; tentative D call: TRBD1 (6 bases). Deletions cut 2 bases from V and 7 bases from J, with 13 bases between. The CDR3 consists of 15 residues. Germline loops: CDR1 SGHKS, CDR2 YYEKEE (reference sequence). This chain's CDR3 is CASSFGGAGNSPLHF. CDR3 nucleotide sequence: TGTGCCAGCAGCTTCGGGGGCGCGGGGAATTCACCCCTCCACTTT.

The V call is TRBV20-1, the J call TRBJ2-7; D possibly corresponds to TRBD2 (7 bases). Germline V CDR1 and CDR2: DFQATT, SNEGSKA (reference sequence). CDR3 length: 12 amino acids. V gave up 4 bases and J gave up 4 bases, with 11 bases separating them. The CDR3: CSATGGPYEQYF. CDR3 coding DNA: TGCAGTGCTACCGGGGGGCCTTACGAGCAGTACTTC.

V usage is TRBV5-1 and J usage is TRBJ1-1; possible D gene TRBD1, 5 bases. Germline V gives CDR1 SGHRS, CDR2 YFSETQ. Trimming took 7 bases from V and 1 from J, leaving 14 bases between them. The CDR3 has 14 residues. DNA of the CDR3: TGCGCCAGCTCCTCTCAGACAGCGAACACTGAAGCTTTCTTT. Residues: CASSSQTANTEAFF. Full variable domain (rest looked up from reference TRBV5-1 and TRBJ1-1): KAGVTQTPRYLIKTRGQQVTLSCSPISGHRSVSWYQQTPGQGLQFLFEYFSETQRNKGNFPGRFSGRQFSNSRSEMNVSTLELGDSALYLCASSSQTANTEAFFGQGTRLTVV.

The V and J genes are TRBV6-1 and TRBJ2-1; D may be TRBD1 (5 bases). Germline assignment: CDR1 MNHNS and CDR2 SASEGT. This CDR3 contains 12 residues. The V end was cut by 6 bases, the J end by 4 bases, with 7 bases between. DNA for the CDR3: TGTGCCAGCAGGAGACAGTACAATGAGCAGTTCTTC. Translating gives CASRRQYNEQFF.

In DNA, the CDR3 is TGTGCCAGCAGTGTTGGGACCATTGATGGCTACACCTTC. Protein: CASSVGTIDGYTF. The V gene is TRBV12-3 or TRBV12-4, the J gene TRBJ1-2, with TRBD1 as a possible D gene (5 bases). The CDR3 runs to 13 residues. With 5 bases removed from V and 6 bases from J, the gap between germline ends came to 13 bases.

Only a few counts were recorded for this clonotype. This chain connects TRBV9 to TRBJ2-6, with D hard to call. There are 17 residues in the CDR3. CDR1 is SGDLS and CDR2 is YYNGEE in the germline V gene. The V and J ends lost 4 bases and 1 base respectively, with 15 bases between them. The CDR3 sequence is CASSLEPRSSGANVLTF. Here the CDR3 DNA reads TGTGCCAGCAGCCTAGAACCACGATCATCTGGGGCCAACGTCCTGACTTTC.

There are a few counts of this clonotype. The chain employs TRBV12-3 or TRBV12-4 and TRBJ1-1; unclear D gene. CDR3 length equals 13 residues. CDR3 nucleotide sequence: TGTGCTCAGCTATTAGATTCGGGCACTGAAGCTTTCTTT. Translation: CAQLLDSGTEAFF.

This chain connects TRBV20-1 to TRBJ1-1; D is possibly TRBD1 (6 bases). The CDR3 is 13 amino acids. Germline values: CDR1 DFQATT, CDR2 SNEGSKA (reference sequence). The V and J ends lost 7 bases and 6 bases respectively, with 18 bases between them. Here the CDR3 reads CSVPPRGGPEAFF. CDR3 DNA: TGCAGTGTTCCTCCGAGGGGGGGCCCTGAAGCTTTCTTT.

The sample holds a few counts of this clonotype. V usage is TRBV11-2 and J usage is TRBJ2-1; D is unclear. Germline CDR1 reads SGHAT; CDR2 reads FQNNGV. There are 17 residues in the CDR3. V lost 1 base to trimming and J lost 2 bases, with 15 bases between them. The CDR3 bases are TGTGCCAGCAGCTTAGGAGGTGGAGCTTACGCCTACAATGAGCAGTTCTTC. This sequence encodes CASSLGGGAYAYNEQFF.

In its sample, this clonotype was seen a few times. This chain connects TRBV9 to TRBJ2-5; TRBD1 is a possible D gene (5 bases). Germline V lookup: CDR1 SGDLS, CDR2 YYNGEE. The CDR3 spans 16 residues. Trimming stripped 0 bases from V and 2 bases from J, with 14 bases between. The CDR3 protein is CASSVVGRQSQETQYF. CDR3 DNA: TGTGCCAGCAGCGTAGTAGGTCGACAGAGTCAAGAGACCCAGTACTTC. Variable domain in full (rest from reference TRBV9 and TRBJ2-5): DSGVTQTPKHLITATGQRVTLRCSPRSGDLSVYWYQQSLDQGLQFLIQYYNGEERAKGNILERFSAQQFPDLHSELNLSSLELGDSALYFCASSVVGRQSQETQYFGPGTRLLVL.

This clonotype appeared a few times. The chain recombines TRBV18 with TRBJ2-7, with TRBD2 as a possible D gene (6 bases). The CDR3 has 13 residues. Trimming pared 3 bases from V and 4 bases from J, leaving 10 bases between. In germline, CDR1 is KGHSH, CDR2 LQKENI. CDR3 bases: TGTGCCAGCTCACCTACCGCGGGATACGAGCAGTACTTC. Its translation is CASSPTAGYEQYF. Drawing the rest from reference TRBV18 and TRBJ2-7, the complete variable domain is NAGVMQNPRHLVRRRGQEARLRCSPMKGHSHVYWYRQLPEEGLKFMVYLQKENIIDESGMPKERFSAEFPKEGPSILRIQQVVRGDSAAYFCASSPTAGYEQYFGPGTRLTVT.

This clonotype occurred a few times. V and J are TRBV4-1 and TRBJ2-5; possibly TRBD1 for D (6 bases). CDR1 and CDR2 from the germline V gene are MGHRA and YSYEKL. V lost 1 base to trimming and J lost 5 bases, with 14 bases between them. This CDR3 has 15 amino acids. CDR3 region: CASSQGLQGWETQYF. The CDR3 coding sequence is TGCGCCAGCAGCCAAGGGTTACAGGGATGGGAGACCCAGTACTTC.

This clonotype was seen only a few times. The chain couples TRBV6-5 to TRBJ2-1, with no clear D. V was cut by 6 bases and J by 10 bases, with 13 bases left in between. CDR1 is MNHEY and CDR2 is SVGAGI in the germline V gene. This CDR3 has 12 amino acids. CDR3 amino acids: CASSWSGGEQFF. The CDR3 DNA reads as TGTGCCAGCAGCTGGAGTGGCGGCGAGCAGTTCTTC.

This clonotype has just a few counts. This chain links TRBV7-9 with TRBJ2-1; a weak D match, TRBD2 (6 bases). Trimming pared 5 bases from V and 5 bases from J, leaving 16 bases between. The V gene's germline CDR1 is SEHNR and CDR2 FQNEAQ (reference sequence). This CDR3 is 15 amino acids long. The CDR3 nucleotides read TGTGCCAGCAGCCCGCAGGGACTTCCCAACAATGAGCAGTTCTTC. Encoded protein: CASSPQGLPNNEQFF.

The rearrangement links TRBV7-2 to TRBJ2-7, with D perhaps matching TRBD2 (5 bases). Germline values: CDR1 SGHTA, CDR2 FQGNSA. V was shortened by 4 bases and J by 8 bases, with 15 bases between the two germline ends. The CDR3 runs to 13 residues. This CDR3 reads CASSSPGNPQQYF. The CDR3 DNA follows: TGTGCCAGCAGCTCGCCGGGGAACCCCCAGCAGTACTTC.

This chain links TRBV27 with TRBJ2-7; no reliable D call. V was shortened by 4 bases and J by 4 bases, with 14 bases between the two germline ends. From germline, CDR1 is MNHEY and CDR2 SMNVEV (reference sequence). The CDR3 is made up of 14 amino acids. CDR3 region: CASSSRFGKYEQYF. The DNA for the CDR3 is TGTGCCAGCAGTTCAAGGTTTGGGAAATACGAGCAGTACTTC.